The sequence of this T cell receptor (beta chain) was determined in a study of blood T cell repertoires in COVID-19. Background on the study: Samples came from the United States, Italy and Spain, spanning acute and convalescent COVID-19. Sources were T cells, B-cell-depleted T cells, or PBMCs; the material itself was cDNA or gDNA.

Some clones are missing from TCRdb's copy, which holds only in-frame ones; the method was immunoSEQ multiplex PCR. The sample has 150,000 to 200,000 clones; about 84% are singletons. Living in 24 US areas, the participants were between roughly 18 and 89 years of age. V shed 4 bases and J shed 8 bases, with 11 bases lying between them. Germline V gene sequence: CDR1 SQVTM, CDR2 ANQGSEA. The CDR3 consists of 11 residues. The sequence derives from a woman in her 40s with acute COVID-19. Sequenced input: PBMCs or T cells enriched from blood (not recorded which). The V and J genes are TRBV29-1 and TRBJ2-5, with D uncertain. The CDR3 sequence: CSVVPPVTQYF. The CDR3 coding sequence is TGCAGCGTTGTCCCCCCGGTTACCCAGTACTTC.